The 31 T cell receptor beta chains presented below share a single source sample, sequenced in a study of T-cell memory formation after mild COVID-19. Using its own MiXCR run on the 5' RACE reads, TCRdb lists one record per CDR3 protein. The data hold more than 100,000 distinct CDR3 sequences, with about a sixth observed a single time. Sequenced: PBMCs or a T cell subset sorted from them (not recorded which). The source of these receptors is a man between 18 and 35 years old who had mild COVID-19 (a few samples of this study predate the infection). Cell type and time point are not known.

The chain recombines TRBV5-1 with TRBJ1-1; D gene uncertain. V was trimmed by 4 bases and J by 0 bases, leaving 7 bases between them. The CDR3 has 13 residues. Germline V CDR1 and CDR2: SGHRS, YFSETQ. CDR3 nucleotides: TGCGCCAGCAGCGAGACATTGAACACTGAAGCTTTCTTT. Protein: CASSETLNTEAFF.

About this clonotype: Without the conserved terminal phenylalanine or tryptophan, this CDR3 likely stems from a read error. The V call is TRBV5-6, the J call TRBJ2-5; 8 bases are shared with TRBD1. J was trimmed by 6 bases and V by 4 bases; bases with no gene match: 8. The CDR3 length is 14 residues. Germline CDR1 SGHDT, CDR2 YYEEEE. Written as DNA, the CDR3 is TGTGCCAGCAGCCTGGGACAGGCGCAACAGACCCAGTACGTC. Translating gives CASSLGQAQQTQYV.

The table lists this clonotype with a few counts. This sequence joins TRBV6-5 and TRBJ2-3; D tentatively reads TRBD1 or TRBD2 (5 bases each). The CDR3 has 15 residues. V was pared by 5 bases and J by 1 base, with 13 bases between. Germline V gene data show CDR1 as MNHEY and CDR2 as SVGAGI. As DNA, the CDR3 is TGTGCCAGCAGTCCGAGGGGTTGGGGCACAGATACGCAGTATTTT. Translating gives CASSPRGWGTDTQYF.

This clonotype is a singleton in its sample. The gene calls are TRBV12-3 or TRBV12-4 and TRBJ1-2; unclear D gene. Trimming left V 4 bases short and J 0 bases short, with 12 bases between. CDR3 length equals 15 residues. The CDR3 spells CASSSLAETNYGYTF. DNA of the CDR3: TGTGCCAGCAGTTCGCTGGCAGAGACTAACTATGGCTACACCTTC.

This clonotype was detected a few times. V gene TRBV3-1 combines with J gene TRBJ2-3; no definite D call. CDR3 length: 16 residues. V lost 2 bases and J 4 bases, leaving 16 bases between the germline ends. Germline CDR1 LGHDT, CDR2 YNNKEL (reference sequence). The CDR3 nucleotides read TGTGCCAGCAGCCAAAGAGGATCCACCTTTGCAGATACGCAGTATTTT. Translating it yields CASSQRGSTFADTQYF.

The chain links TRBV6-1 to TRBJ1-5, with D unclear. Germline CDR1 reads MNHNS; CDR2 reads SASEGT. There are 16 residues in the CDR3. V was shortened by 8 bases and J by 0 bases, with 17 bases between the two germline ends. The CDR3 loop is CASVVRWTDSNQPQHF. The CDR3 DNA follows: TGTGCCAGCGTTGTCCGTTGGACGGATAGCAATCAGCCCCAGCATTTT.

The chain is built from TRBV6-2 or TRBV6-3 and TRBJ2-7; D may match TRBD1 or TRBD2 (5 bases each). The CDR3 consists of 14 residues. Trimming stripped 6 bases from V and 2 bases from J, with 14 bases between. The germline V gene encodes CDR1 MNHEY and CDR2 SVGEGT. The chain's CDR3 is CASRRGDPAYEQYV. The CDR3 coding sequence is TGTGCCAGCAGGCGAGGGGACCCAGCCTACGAGCAGTACGTC.

This clonotype turned up a few times. V usage is TRBV19 and J usage is TRBJ2-4, with D possibly being TRBD1 (6 bases). Trimming pared 6 bases from V and 1 base from J, leaving 10 bases between. The CDR3 spans 14 residues. Germline CDR1 LNHDA, CDR2 SQIVND (reference sequence). The CDR3 DNA follows: TGTGCCAGTAGACAGGGCAGGGCCAAAAACATTCAGTACTTC. It translates to CASRQGRAKNIQYF.

This clonotype was detected only a few times. The V gene is TRBV7-2, the J gene TRBJ1-1, with D hard to call. The length of the CDR3 is 14 residues. Germline V gene sequence: CDR1 SGHTA, CDR2 FQGNSA. V was cut by 1 base and J by 10 bases, with 16 bases left in between. This CDR3 reads CASSLGSGSRIAFF. CDR3 sequence (DNA): TGTGCCAGCAGCTTAGGGTCAGGATCGCGGATAGCTTTCTTT.

The chain employs TRBV11-2 and TRBJ2-2; 8 bases align to TRBD2. CDR1 is SGHAT, CDR2 FQNNGV, per germline. V lost 8 bases, J lost 1 base, and 6 bases stayed unmatched. The CDR3 loop spans 15 amino acids. The CDR3 sequence: CASAVREGNTGELFF. Written as DNA, the CDR3 is TGTGCCAGCGCCGTTCGGGAGGGGAACACCGGGGAGCTGTTTTTT.

V and J are TRBV6-2 or TRBV6-3 and TRBJ1-4, with 10 bases that match TRBD1. The junction had 7 bases not matched to a gene; V was cut back by 1 base and J by 8 bases. The CDR3 has 16 residues. The V gene's germline CDR1 is MNHEY and CDR2 SVGEGT. CDR3 DNA sequence: TGTGCCAGCAGTTACTTCGGCGGGACAGGGGACGAAAAACTGTTTTTT. Its protein product is CASSYFGGTGDEKLFF.

The V call is TRBV28, the J call TRBJ1-5; 7 bases are shared with TRBD1. Per the germline V gene, CDR1 is MDHEN and CDR2 is SYDVKM. Unmatched junction bases numbered 11, after V lost 6 bases and J lost 6 bases. This CDR3 has 15 residues. CDR3 sequence (DNA): TGTGCCAGCAGAAACCCTACAGGGGTTGGTCAGCCCCAGCATTTT. Amino acid sequence: CASRNPTGVGQPQHF.

This clonotype was observed a handful of times. The chain recombines TRBV11-2 with TRBJ2-4; the match to TRBD2 covers 7 bases. The CDR3 has 14 residues. CDR1 is SGHAT, CDR2 FQNNGV, per germline. Trimming at V came to 0 bases and at J to 10 bases, leaving 6 bases not matched to a gene. This chain's CDR3 is CASSLDRASGIQYF. CDR3 nucleotides: TGTGCCAGCAGCTTAGATAGGGCTAGCGGTATTCAGTACTTC. Full variable domain (missing parts from reference TRBV11-2 and TRBJ2-4): EAGVAQSPRYKIIEKRQSVAFWCNPISGHATLYWYQQILGQGPKLLIQFQNNGVVDDSQLPKDRFSAERLKGVDSTLKIQPAKLEDSAVYLCASSLDRASGIQYFGAGTRLSVL.

This clonotype has at least ten counts. V usage is TRBV13 and J usage is TRBJ2-1, with 8 bases identical to TRBD1. The CDR3 contains 15 residues. The V gene end was trimmed by 4 bases and the J gene end by 6 bases; junction bases not matched to a gene: 8. CDR1 is PRHDT and CDR2 is FYEKMQ in the germline V gene (reference sequence). The CDR3, as DNA: TGTGCCAGCAGCTCTCAGGGGGCGCGGGGCAATGAGCAGTTCTTC. Translating gives CASSSQGARGNEQFF.

A few counts support this clonotype. The rearrangement joins TRBV4-2 to TRBJ2-7, with D hard to call. CDR1 and CDR2 (germline): LGHNA, YNFKEQ. V lost 0 bases to trimming and J lost 3 bases, with 15 bases between them. The CDR3 has 16 residues. CDR3 in DNA: TGTGCCAGCAGCCAAGATCCAGTTTTCGGTAGCTACGAGCAGTACTTC. Translated, it gives CASSQDPVFGSYEQYF.

V usage is TRBV12-3 or TRBV12-4 and J usage is TRBJ2-7; tentative D call: TRBD1 (6 bases). Trimming shortened V by 6 bases and J by 4 bases, and 13 bases separated the two germline ends. This CDR3 is 13 amino acids long. CDR3 amino acids: CASSSRQEYEQYF. The CDR3 DNA reads TGTGCCAGCAGCTCCCGACAGGAGTACGAGCAGTACTTC.

In this sample, this clonotype turned up a few times. The junction departs from the called germline gene at one end, perhaps through a read error. V and J are TRBV7-9 and TRBJ2-7, with D perhaps TRBD1 (5 bases). This CDR3 region has 12 residues. Germline CDR1 reads SEHNR; CDR2 reads FQNEAQ (reference sequence). The CDR3 sequence: CASSLDRQRFVF. CDR3 DNA sequence: TGTGCCAGCAGCCTAGATCGACAGCGCTTCGTCTTC.

This clonotype has ten or more counts. The rearrangement links TRBV10-3 to TRBJ2-1, with D uncertain. V was cut by 3 bases and J by 8 bases, with 5 bases left in between. Germline lookup yields CDR1 ENHRY and CDR2 SYGVKD. The CDR3 consists of 11 residues. CDR3 DNA: TGTGCCATCAGTGAAGAGTATGAGCAGTTCTTC. Translating gives CAISEEYEQFF.

CDR3 in DNA: TGTGCCAGCAGTCAAAATAATTCACCCCTCCACTTT. Protein product: CASSQNNSPLHF. The chain is built from TRBV27 and TRBJ1-6; D gene uncertain. V was clipped by 5 bases and J by 5 bases, with 4 bases between them. Looked up from germline, CDR1 is MNHEY and CDR2 is SMNVEV (reference sequence). CDR3 length: 12 amino acids.

In the case of this clonotype: Given a much more abundant clone one base away, this may be a read error. The chain uses TRBV7-9 and TRBJ2-7; D call uncertain. Germline-derived CDR1 and CDR2 are SEHNR and FQNEAQ (reference sequence). CDR3 size: 13 residues. V lost 5 bases to trimming and J lost 4 bases, with 12 bases between them. The CDR3: CASSRYSNYEQYV. The DNA for the CDR3 is TGTGCCAGCAGCAGGTACAGCAATTACGAGCAGTACGTC.

The rearrangement joins TRBV7-2 to TRBJ2-7; TRBD2 agrees at 8 bases. V gave up 4 bases and J gave up 2 bases; unmatched junction bases: 7. Per the germline V gene, CDR1 is SGHTA and CDR2 is FQGNSA. The CDR3 length is 15 residues. The CDR3 loop reads CASSSLSGGPYEQYF. The CDR3 bases are TGTGCCAGCAGCTCACTCAGCGGGGGACCCTACGAGCAGTACTTC.

This sequence joins TRBV12-3 or TRBV12-4 and TRBJ2-3, with D perhaps TRBD2 (6 bases). The CDR3 extends over 15 amino acids. V shed 5 bases and J shed 1 base, with 13 bases lying between them. The CDR3 loop reads CASSGRGRGTDTQYF. The DNA for the CDR3 is TGTGCCAGCAGTGGGCGGGGCCGGGGCACAGATACGCAGTATTTT.

The table lists this clonotype with a few counts. This chain joins TRBV6-2 or TRBV6-3 and TRBJ2-3, with D possibly TRBD1 on 6 matching bases. The CDR3 is made up of 14 amino acids. V gave up 5 bases and J gave up 9 bases, with 18 bases separating them. Germline loops: CDR1 MNHEY, CDR2 SVGEGT. CDR3 nucleotide sequence: TGTGCCAGCAGTATCACTGTTAGGGACACCACGCAGTATTTT. This gives the protein CASSITVRDTTQYF.

There are a few counts of this clonotype. The chain has TRBV12-3 or TRBV12-4 and TRBJ2-5; no clear D. Between the trimmed V and J ends, which lost 5 bases and 0 bases, there was a span of 13 bases. The CDR3 loop spans 15 amino acids. CDR3 bases: TGTGCCAGCAGTCTAGTCGATTGGGACCAAGAGACCCAGTACTTC. It encodes CASSLVDWDQETQYF.

This clonotype occurred a few times. V usage is TRBV20-1 and J usage is TRBJ1-2; no definite D call. Germline CDR1 DFQATT, CDR2 SNEGSKA (reference sequence). Between the trimmed V and J ends, which lost 3 bases and 1 base, there was a span of 6 bases. CDR3 length: 12 residues. CDR3 amino acids: CSASTVNYGYTF. CDR3 nucleotides: TGCAGTGCTAGTACAGTTAACTATGGCTACACCTTC.

This clonotype was counted a few times. The chain employs TRBV20-1 and TRBJ2-1, with 7 bases fitting TRBD1. The junction had 4 bases not matched to a gene; V was cut back by 3 bases and J by 2 bases. This CDR3 contains 14 residues. From germline, CDR1 is DFQATT and CDR2 SNEGSKA (reference sequence). CDR3 in amino acids: CSASPQGAYNEQFF. The CDR3 DNA follows: TGCAGTGCTAGCCCGCAGGGGGCCTACAATGAGCAGTTCTTC.

This clonotype was detected a few times. V usage is TRBV27 and J usage is TRBJ2-5; tentatively, D is TRBD2 (5 bases). Germline loops: CDR1 MNHEY, CDR2 SMNVEV (reference sequence). V was shortened by 6 bases and J by 1 base, with 12 bases between the two germline ends. The CDR3 contains 14 residues. CDR3 protein: CASSSRGGQETQYF. The CDR3 DNA reads TGTGCCAGCAGCTCGAGAGGAGGCCAAGAGACCCAGTACTTC.

This clonotype was seen a few times. The rearrangement links TRBV5-1 to TRBJ2-1; 7 positions match TRBD2. Per germline, CDR1 SGHRS and CDR2 YFSETQ. V trimming: 1 base; J trimming: 7 bases; junction bases outside the gene matches: 8. CDR3 length: 15 residues. This CDR3 reads CASSLTSVSWNEQFF. The CDR3 coding sequence is TGCGCCAGCAGCTTGACTAGCGTATCATGGAATGAGCAGTTCTTC. Full variable domain (outside the CDR3, taken from reference TRBV5-1 and TRBJ2-1): KAGVTQTPRYLIKTRGQQVTLSCSPISGHRSVSWYQQTPGQGLQFLFEYFSETQRNKGNFPGRFSGRQFSNSRSEMNVSTLELGDSALYLCASSLTSVSWNEQFFGPGTRLTVL.

V gene TRBV12-3 or TRBV12-4 combines with J gene TRBJ1-5; D unresolved. The CDR3 is 13 residues long. V dropped 1 base and J dropped 4 bases, with 5 bases sitting between them. CDR3 bases: TGTGCCAGCAGTTTAGGGCATAATCAGCCCCAGCATTTT. As protein: CASSLGHNQPQHF.

This clonotype was seen repeatedly, ten times or more. V and J are TRBV5-5 and TRBJ2-7; 7 nucleotides agree with TRBD2. This CDR3 spans 16 amino acids. J lost 5 bases, V lost 4 bases, and 15 bases had no gene match. Germline lookup yields CDR1 SGHKS and CDR2 YYEKEE (reference sequence). The CDR3 is CASSPTGEGRVHEQYV. CDR3 sequence (DNA): TGTGCCAGCAGCCCGACCGGGGAGGGACGTGTTCACGAGCAGTACGTC.

Many counts were recorded for this clonotype. This CDR3 reads CASSLRGPRSIEGGYTF. CDR3 coding DNA: TGCGCCAGCAGCTTACGGGGGCCTCGATCGATAGAGGGTGGCTACACCTTC. This chain connects TRBV5-1 to TRBJ1-2, with a possible D match to TRBD1 (6 bases). CDR1 SGHRS and CDR2 YFSETQ come from the germline V gene. The CDR3 totals 17 residues. Deletions cut 2 bases from V and 7 bases from J, with 24 bases between.